Listed below are T cell receptor beta chains from one sample, sequenced in a study of T cells in Graves' hyperthyroidism and ophthalmopathy. MiXCR, applied by TCRdb to the multiplex PCR reads, yields one record per CDR3 protein. Of about 58,000 distinct CDR3 sequences in the sample, 49% were seen once. The source material was blood. Receptors were obtained from a woman aged 25 to 39 with Graves' ophthalmopathy. CDR3s include the opening cysteine and the closing phenylalanine or tryptophan. Each record gives: V gene, J gene, D gene, clone size, CDR3 DNA, CDR3 protein. D genes are given only for firm matches. A row's size may be missing; if present it is once, few, many or a size class.

V: TRBV20-1
J: TRBJ2-4
D: -
size: -
DNA: TGCAGTGCTAGGAGGCGACATGGAGACATTCAGTACTTC
CDR3: CSARRRHGDIQYF

V: TRBV18
J: TRBJ1-1
D: TRBD1
size: -
DNA: TGTGCCAGCTCACCACCGGGACAGGGTGCTGAAGCTTTCTTT
CDR3: CASSPPGQGAEAFF

V: TRBV20-1
J: TRBJ2-3
D: TRBD2
size: many
DNA: TGCAGTGCTAGACTCCAGCTAGCGGAATTCACAGATACGCAGTATTTT
CDR3: CSARLQLAEFTDTQYF

V: TRBV5-6
J: TRBJ1-6
D: -
size: many
DNA: TGTGCCAGCAGCTTGGCCCGACAGAATTCACCCCTCCACTTT
CDR3: CASSLARQNSPLHF

V: TRBV12-5
J: TRBJ2-1
D: -
size: many
DNA: TGTGCTAGTATGAGGACAGAGAACAATGAGCAGTTCTTC
CDR3: CASMRTENNEQFF

V: TRBV20-1
J: TRBJ1-1
D: -
size: -
DNA: TGCAGTGCTAGACAAAAGGGAGTTTTGAACGCGGAAGCTTTCTTT
CDR3: CSARQKGVLNAEAFF

V: TRBV28
J: TRBJ1-3
D: -
size: -
DNA: TGTGCCAGCAGTAACTCCGGGAGTGGAAACACCATATATTTT
CDR3: CASSNSGSGNTIYF

V: TRBV2
J: TRBJ1-5
D: -
size: -
DNA: TGTGCCAGCAGTGAACGAGAGGAAGACAATGAGCATTTT
CDR3: CASSEREEDNEHF

V: TRBV4-1
J: TRBJ2-7
D: -
size: many
DNA: TGCGCCAGCAGCCAAGAGACCAGGAATTCCCAGTACTTC
CDR3: CASSQETRNSQYF

V: TRBV18
J: TRBJ2-4
D: -
size: -
DNA: TGTGCCAGCTCACCAACCCGAGAAAACATTCAGTACTTC
CDR3: CASSPTRENIQYF

V: TRBV6-6
J: TRBJ2-5
D: -
size: -
DNA: TGTGCCACGTCCCAAGGACAAAATCAGCCCCAGTACTTC
CDR3: CATSQGQNQPQYF

V: TRBV12-3/TRBV12-4
J: TRBJ1-2
D: TRBD1
size: once
DNA: TGTGCCAGCAGCAACAGGGGAGATGGCTACACCTTC
CDR3: CASSNRGDGYTF

V: TRBV30
J: TRBJ2-7
D: TRBD1
size: many
DNA: TGTGCCTCCGGACAGGTTTACGAGCAGTACTTC
CDR3: CASGQVYEQYF

V: TRBV20-1
J: TRBJ2-2
D: -
size: many
DNA: TGCAGTGCTAGGGGCGGAGAGGGGTTCGGGGAGCTGTTTTTT
CDR3: CSARGGEGFGELFF

V: TRBV2
J: TRBJ2-1
D: -
size: -
DNA: TGTGCCAGCACCCTGAGGGGGGCGGGCAAGCCGGAGCTCTTC
CDR3: CASTLRGAGKPELF

V: TRBV9
J: TRBJ2-7
D: TRBD1
size: many
DNA: TGTGCCAGCAGCCCGACCGGGACAGGTCCCTACGAGCAGTACTTC
CDR3: CASSPTGTGPYEQYF

V: TRBV20-1
J: TRBJ1-1
D: -
size: -
DNA: TGCAGTGCTAGAGGCCTGACAGCGAACACTGAAGCTTTCTTT
CDR3: CSARGLTANTEAFF

V: TRBV10-3
J: TRBJ2-2
D: -
size: -
DNA: TGTGCCATCAGATGGCAGGAGCGCACCGGGGAGCTGTTTTTT
CDR3: CAIRWQERTGELFF

V: TRBV20-1
J: TRBJ1-1
D: -
size: few
DNA: TGCGGCCACTCGGGACGGGAGGGTACTGAAGCTTTCTTC
CDR3: CGHSGREGTEAFF

V: TRBV10-2
J: TRBJ1-1
D: -
size: -
DNA: TGCGCCAGCAGTGAGTCAGGGGGATCGGGCACTGAAGCTTTCTTT
CDR3: CASSESGGSGTEAFF

V: TRBV20-1
J: TRBJ1-5
D: TRBD1
size: many
DNA: TGCAGTGCTAGATTTCTAACAGGGGAGGCTCAGCCCCAGCATTTT
CDR3: CSARFLTGEAQPQHF

V: TRBV11-2
J: TRBJ1-1
D: -
size: once
DNA: TGTGCCAGCACCATTACAGGGCCCACGGAAGCTTTCTTT
CDR3: CASTITGPTEAFF

V: TRBV20-1
J: TRBJ1-6
D: TRBD1
size: -
DNA: TGCAGTGCTACACGACAGGGGAGGTCCTATAATTCACCCCTCCACTTT
CDR3: CSATRQGRSYNSPLHF

V: TRBV19
J: TRBJ1-2
D: -
size: -
DNA: TGTGCCAGTATTGGGGAGCCTTTCTATGACTACACCTTC
CDR3: CASIGEPFYDYTF

V: TRBV10-3
J: TRBJ2-1
D: TRBD1
size: many
DNA: TGTGCCACCAGGGGGCTTGACAATGAGCAGTTCTTC
CDR3: CATRGLDNEQFF

V: TRBV9
J: TRBJ2-2
D: -
size: many
DNA: TGTGCCAGCAGCGACTCACCTGCCGGGGAGCTGTTTTTT
CDR3: CASSDSPAGELFF

V: TRBV6-5
J: TRBJ2-1
D: TRBD2
size: many
DNA: TGTGCCAGCAGTTACGCGGGAGCCAGTAACAATGAGCAGTTCTTC
CDR3: CASSYAGASNNEQFF

V: TRBV9
J: TRBJ2-7
D: -
size: many
DNA: TGTGCCAGCAGCGTAGGAGGCTTGGGCCCCTACGAGCAGTACTTC
CDR3: CASSVGGLGPYEQYF

V: TRBV20-1
J: TRBJ1-4
D: -
size: -
DNA: TGCAGTGCTAGTTACGAGGGACCTAATGAAAAACTGTTTTTT
CDR3: CSASYEGPNEKLFF

V: TRBV7-3
J: TRBJ2-1
D: TRBD2
size: many
DNA: TGTGCCAGCAGCTTCGGGAGGGCCAATGAGCAGTTCTTC
CDR3: CASSFGRANEQFF

V: TRBV20-1
J: TRBJ2-4
D: -
size: many
DNA: TGCAGTGCTAGAGGACTGGACAAAAACATTCAGTACTTC
CDR3: CSARGLDKNIQYF

V: TRBV19
J: TRBJ2-5
D: TRBD1
size: -
DNA: TGTGCCAGTAGTATCGCCAGGACAGGGGTGAAGACCCAGTACTTC
CDR3: CASSIARTGVKTQYF

V: TRBV9
J: TRBJ2-7
D: TRBD1
size: -
DNA: TGTGTCAGCAGCGTAAAGGGACAGGGCCTGAGTGAGCAGTACTTC
CDR3: CVSSVKGQGLSEQYF

V: TRBV6-5
J: TRBJ2-7
D: TRBD2
size: many
DNA: TGTGCCAGCAGTCCTCCGACGGGAGGGGGCGAGCAGTACTTC
CDR3: CASSPPTGGGEQYF

V: TRBV15
J: TRBJ1-3
D: -
size: many
DNA: TGTGCCACCAGCAGACAACAGGGAGCCATATATTTT
CDR3: CATSRQQGAIYF

V: TRBV6-1
J: TRBJ2-1
D: -
size: many
DNA: TGTGCCAGCAGTGGGGGCAGGGGCCGAAACAATGAGCAGTTCTTC
CDR3: CASSGGRGRNNEQFF

V: TRBV28
J: TRBJ1-6
D: -
size: -
DNA: TGTGCCAGCAAACAGGGAGGATCTACCTATAATTCACCCCTCCACTTT
CDR3: CASKQGGSTYNSPLHF